Listed below are T cell receptor beta chains from one sample, sequenced in a study of T cell repertoires in cytomegalovirus infection. One entry per CDR3 protein, called by TCRdb with MiXCR from the reads. The sample contains some 77,000 distinct CDR3 sequences, about 4% of which appear only once. The sequenced material came from PBMCs. These receptors all stem from a human donor in good health (CMV status not recorded). Some clones in this sample may be carry-over from other donors' samples. The CDR3 runs from the conserved cysteine through the conserved F or W. Each record gives: J gene, D gene, clone size, V gene, CDR3 protein, CDR3 DNA. The D gene is left open where the match is weak. The size of a clone is reported for some rows only, either as once, few or many, or as a class for expanded clones.

TRBJ1-4 NA many TRBV7-6 CASSEQGNEKLFF TGTGCCAGCAGCGAACAGGGTAATGAAAAACTGTTTTTT
TRBJ1-4 TRBD1 many TRBV12-3/TRBV12-4 CASRPGQGTTNEKLFF TGTGCCAGCAGGCCTGGACAGGGGACTACTAATGAAAAACTGTTTTTT
TRBJ1-3 NA many TRBV7-9 CASSLAGAHHFGNTIYF TGTGCCAGCAGCTTAGCGGGGGCGCATCACTTTGGAAACACCATATATTTT
TRBJ1-6 TRBD1 many TRBV7-2 CASSPGTADNSPLHF TGTGCCAGCAGCCCGGGGACAGCCGATAATTCACCCCTCCACTTT
TRBJ1-5 NA many TRBV6-1 CASSEILGDQPQHF TGTGCCAGCAGTGAAATTTTGGGGGATCAGCCCCAGCATTTT
TRBJ1-1 NA NA TRBV28 CASSPAFGANTEAFF TGTGCCAGCAGTCCGGCTTTCGGGGCGAACACTGAAGCTTTCTTT
TRBJ1-5 NA many TRBV4-2 CASSPRGIGGREPQHF TGTGCCAGCAGCCCACGGGGCATAGGGGGAAGGGAGCCCCAGCATTTT
TRBJ1-5 NA few TRBV20-1 CSAREGFDQPQHF TGCAGTGCCCGCGAGGGGTTCGATCAGCCCCAGCATTTT
TRBJ2-3 NA medium-sized TRBV7-2 CASSLARLTHTQYF TGTGCCAGCAGCTTAGCGAGGTTGACACATACGCAGTATTTT
TRBJ1-1 NA many TRBV7-9 CASSPRTGLENTEAFF TGTGCCAGCAGCCCGCGAACTGGGTTGGAGAACACTGAAGCTTTCTTT
TRBJ1-5 NA many TRBV7-2 CASSPFRDGNQPQHF TGTGCCAGCAGCCCATTCAGGGATGGCAATCAGCCCCAGCATTTT
TRBJ1-5 NA many TRBV7-2 CASSLTSTDQPQHF TGTGCCAGCAGCTTAACTTCAACGGACCAGCCCCAGCATTTT
TRBJ2-5 TRBD1 many TRBV12-3/TRBV12-4 CASRRDRGRRTPTQETQYF TGTGCCAGCAGGCGCGACAGGGGCCGACGAACCCCCACCCAAGAGACCCAGTACTTC
TRBJ1-3 NA many TRBV12-3/TRBV12-4 CASSSAAPLRPRENTIYF TGTGCCAGCAGTTCCGCTGCACCACTTCGACCTAGGGAAAACACCATATATTTT
TRBJ2-7 NA NA TRBV7-2 CASSPSRSLYEQYF TGTGCCAGCAGCCCTTCCAGGTCCCTCTACGAGCAGTACTTC
TRBJ1-1 TRBD1 many TRBV19 CASSIPGQGARDTEAFF TGTGCCAGTAGTATTCCGGGACAGGGGGCGCGGGACACTGAAGCTTTCTTT
TRBJ1-2 NA many TRBV5-4 CASSLRERANYGYTF TGTGCCAGCAGCTTGCGGGAGAGGGCTAACTATGGCTACACCTTC
TRBJ1-2 NA many TRBV20-1 CSASPQTGYGYTF TGCAGTGCTAGCCCGCAGACAGGCTATGGCTACACCTTC
TRBJ1-5 NA many TRBV7-6 CASSLGVAGGQPQHF TGTGCCAGCAGCTTAGGGGTCGCCGGGGGTCAGCCCCAGCATTTT
TRBJ1-5 TRBD1 many TRBV7-8 CASSPRDRGNQPQHF TGTGCCAGCAGCCCGCGGGACAGGGGGAATCAGCCCCAGCATTTT
TRBJ1-2 TRBD1 many TRBV7-2 CASSPAGTVYGYTF TGTGCCAGCAGCCCCGCCGGGACAGTGTATGGCTACACCTTC
TRBJ2-2 NA many TRBV2 CASMLGLGTGELFF TGTGCCAGCATGTTGGGGCTTGGGACCGGGGAGCTGTTTTTT
TRBJ1-4 NA many TRBV7-2 CASSRESGTEKLFF TGTGCCAGCAGCCGGGAGAGTGGAACTGAAAAACTGTTTTTT
TRBJ2-2 NA many TRBV20-1 CSVPRPGRTNTGELFF TGCAGTGTTCCGAGGCCGGGCAGGACGAACACCGGGGAGCTGTTTTTT
TRBJ2-5 NA many TRBV7-9 CASIRPDQETQYF TGTGCCAGCATCAGGCCAGACCAAGAGACCCAGTACTTC
TRBJ2-5 NA many TRBV7-6 CASSPDLRETQYF TGTGCCAGCAGCCCGGACCTTCGAGAGACCCAGTACTTC
TRBJ2-7 TRBD1 many TRBV7-9 CASSFLLGTVEQYF TGTGCCAGCAGCTTTCTTTTAGGGACAGTCGAGCAGTACTTC
TRBJ2-1 TRBD2 many TRBV30 CAWSSHGGAAYNEQFF TGTGCCTGGAGTTCCCACGGGGGGGCCGCGTACAATGAGCAGTTCTTC
TRBJ2-7 TRBD2 many TRBV11-2 CASSLQRGSSYEQYF TGTGCCAGCAGCCTCCAGCGGGGGTCCTCCTACGAGCAGTACTTC
TRBJ2-1 TRBD1 many TRBV6-2/TRBV6-3 CASSQGDRPQFF TGTGCCAGCAGTCAAGGGGACAGGCCTCAGTTCTTC
TRBJ2-7 TRBD2 NA TRBV5-5 CASSPGGTSPRPAEQYF TGTGCCAGCAGCCCGGGCGGGACTAGCCCTCGACCGGCCGAGCAGTACTTC
TRBJ1-1 NA many TRBV19 CASRRVTEAFF TGTGCCAGTAGGAGGGTTACTGAAGCTTTCTTT
TRBJ1-1 NA many TRBV7-4 CASSLEVGLGGRGTEAFF TGTGCCAGCAGCTTAGAAGTGGGTCTAGGGGGGCGGGGCACTGAAGCTTTCTTT
TRBJ1-2 TRBD1 NA TRBV7-6 CASSLGTGPFAYGYTF TGTGCCAGCAGCCTGGGGACAGGCCCCTTCGCCTATGGCTACACCTTC
TRBJ2-6 NA many TRBV28 CASRSSSGANVLTF TGTGCCAGCAGATCTAGCTCTGGGGCCAACGTCCTGACTTTC
TRBJ1-2 TRBD1 many TRBV9 CASSLIGTGNYGYTF TGTGCCAGCAGCCTCATCGGGACAGGGAACTATGGCTACACCTTC
TRBJ2-2 TRBD1 many TRBV6-6 CASSYPNRQGTGELFF TGTGCCAGCAGTTACCCAAATCGACAGGGGACCGGGGAGCTGTTTTTT
TRBJ2-3 NA many TRBV9 CASSPLAPTYTDTQYF TGTGCCAGCAGCCCCCTTGCGCCAACTTACACAGATACGCAGTATTTT
TRBJ2-1 NA many TRBV7-2 CASSLAGTVFVNEQFF TGTGCCAGCAGCTTGGCCGGGACGGTATTTGTCAATGAGCAGTTCTTC
TRBJ1-5 NA many TRBV7-8 CASSSSVGPFNQPQHF TGTGCCAGCAGTTCGAGTGTGGGGCCCTTCAATCAGCCCCAGCATTTT
TRBJ2-4 TRBD1 many TRBV5-4 CASSPGQGTKNIQYF TGTGCCAGCAGTCCCGGACAGGGCACCAAAAACATTCAGTACTTC
TRBJ2-3 TRBD2 many TRBV25-1 CASSGLAGASTDTQYF TGTGCCAGCAGTGGTCTAGCGGGGGCTAGCACAGATACGCAGTATTTT
TRBJ2-5 TRBD2 many TRBV7-2 CASSSQAGGHETQYF TGTGCCAGCAGCTCCCAAGCGGGGGGGCACGAGACCCAGTACTTC
TRBJ2-5 NA many TRBV2 CASSEINGGLETQYF TGTGCCAGCAGTGAAATCAACGGGGGCCTGGAGACCCAGTACTTC
TRBJ2-3 NA many TRBV7-8 CASSALSARADTQYF TGTGCCAGCAGCGCCCTTTCTGCGAGGGCAGATACGCAGTATTTT
TRBJ1-6 NA many TRBV20-1 CSAQRSPGHYNSPLHF TGCAGTGCTCAGAGGTCCCCGGGGCACTATAATTCACCCCTCCACTTT